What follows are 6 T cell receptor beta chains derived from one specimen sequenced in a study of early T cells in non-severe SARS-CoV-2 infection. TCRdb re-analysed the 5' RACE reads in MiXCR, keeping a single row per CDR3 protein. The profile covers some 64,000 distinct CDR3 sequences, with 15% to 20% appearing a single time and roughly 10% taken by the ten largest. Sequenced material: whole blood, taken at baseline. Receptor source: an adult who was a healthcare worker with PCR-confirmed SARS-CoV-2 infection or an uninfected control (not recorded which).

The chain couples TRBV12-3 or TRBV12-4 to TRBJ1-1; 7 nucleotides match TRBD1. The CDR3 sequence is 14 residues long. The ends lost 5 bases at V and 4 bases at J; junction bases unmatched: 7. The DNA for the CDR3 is TGTGCCAGCAGTCATAGACAGGGCGGCACTGAAGCTTTCTTT. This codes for CASSHRQGGTEAFF.

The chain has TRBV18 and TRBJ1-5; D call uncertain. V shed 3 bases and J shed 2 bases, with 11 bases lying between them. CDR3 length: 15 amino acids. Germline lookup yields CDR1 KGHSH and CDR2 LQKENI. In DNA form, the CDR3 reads TGTGCCAGCTCACCTACACGTGGGGGCAATCAGCCCCAGCATTTT. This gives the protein CASSPTRGGNQPQHF.

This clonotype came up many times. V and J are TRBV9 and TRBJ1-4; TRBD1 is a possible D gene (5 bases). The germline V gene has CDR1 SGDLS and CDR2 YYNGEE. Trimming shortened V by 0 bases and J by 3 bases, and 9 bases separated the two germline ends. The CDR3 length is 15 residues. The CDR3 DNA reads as TGTGCCAGCAGCGTAGCTGGGACCCCTAATGAAAAACTGTTTTTT. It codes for CASSVAGTPNEKLFF. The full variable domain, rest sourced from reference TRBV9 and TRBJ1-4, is DSGVTQTPKHLITATGQRVTLRCSPRSGDLSVYWYQQSLDQGLQFLIQYYNGEERAKGNILERFSAQQFPDLHSELNLSSLELGDSALYFCASSVAGTPNEKLFFGSGTQLSVL.

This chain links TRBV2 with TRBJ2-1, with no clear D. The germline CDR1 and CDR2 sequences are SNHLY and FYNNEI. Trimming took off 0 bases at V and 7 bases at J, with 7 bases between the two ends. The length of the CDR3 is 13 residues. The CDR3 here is CASSEAIPNEQFF. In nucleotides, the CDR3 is TGTGCCAGCAGTGAAGCAATCCCTAATGAGCAGTTCTTC.

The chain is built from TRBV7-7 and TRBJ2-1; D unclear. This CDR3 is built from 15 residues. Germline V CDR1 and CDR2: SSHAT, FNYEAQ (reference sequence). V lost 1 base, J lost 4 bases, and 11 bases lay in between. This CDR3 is CASSLGGNRYNEQFF. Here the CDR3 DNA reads TGTGCCAGCAGCTTAGGGGGAAATCGGTACAATGAGCAGTTCTTC.

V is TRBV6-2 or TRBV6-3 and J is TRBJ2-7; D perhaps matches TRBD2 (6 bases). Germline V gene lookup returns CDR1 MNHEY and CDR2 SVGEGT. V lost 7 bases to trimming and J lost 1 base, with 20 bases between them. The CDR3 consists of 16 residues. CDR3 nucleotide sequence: TGTGCCAGCAACCCCGGAGTTAGCGGTATATCCTACGAGCAGTACTTC. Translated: CASNPGVSGISYEQYF.